This T cell receptor (beta chain) was sequenced in a study of cytomegalovirus exposure and HLA in healthy donors (TCRdb year 2017). For context, the study as a whole: According to an earlier analysis of several hundred of the donors, about 179 million T cells yielded over 90 million unique TCR beta sequences and approximately 300 Gb of sequence data. An early release covering around 630 HLA-typed donors comprised 300 to 350 gigabases of sequencing data and around 80 million unique TCR sequences. Among the roughly 400 genotyped donors, approximately 81% belonged to the genetic ancestry cluster associated with self-reported Caucasian donors. The study aimed to test whether signatures of past pathogen exposure could be identified by cataloging public T cell receptors. The study used immunosequencing to profile the T cell repertoires of 666 subjects and linked those repertoires to cytomegalovirus serostatus. Besides the first cohort of roughly 700 subjects, a separate validation cohort made up of 120 different subjects was used. To predict cytomegalovirus infection status, the study brought together high-throughput TCR immunosequencing, statistical association of individual TCRs with disease status, and machine learning. A later analysis re-examined previously published TCR beta repertoires from hundreds of donors and added high-resolution HLA genotyping to investigate patterns of TCR occurrence. Rather than using new phenotypic data, the later analysis identified candidate immune exposures from TCR beta sequences and from how often those sequences occurred across donors. In an earlier analysis of roughly 600 of the donors, high-throughput TCR beta sequencing was used to judge whether each TCR beta V gene segment behaved as functional or pseudogenic. Donor age, sex, ethnicity and CMV serostatus were collected together with the repertoire data. Genome-wide SNP genotypes for about 55% of the roughly 670 donors were used in a later genetic analysis, which treated that subset as a discovery cohort. All discovery cohort repertoires had been generated on a single sequencing platform. HLA typing included class I and class II loci at four-digit resolution. The number of typed donors differed by locus: about 629-640 for A, B, C, DRB1 and DQB1; some 500 for DQA1; approximately 600 for DPA1; and around 490 for DPB1. Because of strong linkage in the cohort, roughly 5 DR-DQ haplotypes were treated as single units for association and clustering. Among 300 to 450 genotyped donors of the cohort, an average of about 240,000 unique TCR beta nucleotide sequences were sequenced per donor, roughly 18% of them non-productive. Paper-wide results and their limitations: Broadly in line with IMGT annotations, most TCR beta V segments showed up in productive rearrangements about 87% or about 30% of the time in an earlier analysis of 450 to 600 of the donors. In a later analysis, TCR association rates were found to vary across HLA loci, with the most associated TCRs seen for DRB1 alleles and the fewest for HLA-C alleles. According to a later analysis, parvovirus B19, influenza, CMV and Epstein-Barr virus appeared linked to several top co-occurrence clusters. In vitro tests confirmed that a few of the cytomegalovirus-associated TCR beta chains recognize cytomegalovirus antigens. A further reported finding was that TCR beta sequences accurately predicted the HLA-A and HLA-B alleles for most subjects in the first cohort. While some public TCRs were present in many individuals, most TCR sequences turned up only very rarely across donors. Because HLA typing was missing for some donors at each locus, association tests included only the typed subset. According to a later genetic analysis, donors in an Asian-associated ancestry cluster had fewer N-insertions in productive TCRs than the roughly 670-donor mean. According to the authors, the approach could potentially be generalized to other disease states and immunological phenotypes. In this cohort, only TCR beta chains were sequenced, and detectable features were limited by the absence of alpha or paired-chain data. A total of 150 to 200 TCR beta chains were listed by the study as associated with cytomegalovirus. When HLA alleles, especially DR and DQ, strongly co-occurred, TCR associations were difficult to assign to individual alleles. Linkage disequilibrium might explain the correlated functional status among segregating V segments, but an unknown experimental factor could not be ruled out. Presence/absence analyses assumed roughly uniform sequencing depth across donors, an assumption that may not hold. A later genetic analysis associated a missense DCLRE1C variant with V-gene and J-gene trimming of TCR beta chains, and an independent cohort replicated the association. Specific HLA alleles were associated with about 17,000 TCR beta sequences at a false discovery rate of 0.05 in a later analysis. Some IMGT-functional V segments, including TRBV6-2 and TRBV6-3, could not be told apart with the 87-base-pair reads, so those segments were excluded. Seventeen rarely observed V segments, including chromosome 9 orphons, were excluded from the earlier analysis of a few hundred of the donors because counts were too low. A later analysis found that most CMV-associated TCR beta chains appeared HLA-restricted, with HLA associations seemingly driven largely by CMV exposure. The classifier was reported to diagnose cytomegalovirus status with high specificity and sensitivity in both the original and validation cohorts. The only immune exposure information available for the cohort was CMV serostatus. In a later analysis, HLA-associated TCR beta chains were found to be more clonally expanded and to have lower generation probabilities than equally common non-associated chains. The sequencing pipeline was judged likely to have produced a cluster of highly shared sequence variants as a technical artifact.

Library preparation was by the immunoSEQ multiplex PCR assay. The multiplex PCR relied on a mix of 60 forward primers for TCR Vbeta segments and 13 reverse primers for TCR Jbeta segments. Amplification of the CDR3 region of rearranged TCR beta genes was performed with a multiplex PCR assay on genomic DNA. The amplified TCR beta libraries were sequenced on the Illumina HiSeq System as 87-base-pair reads. Under the source paper's analysis protocol: Across the roughly 640 repertoires, a later analysis counted roughly 84 million unique TCR beta chains, roughly 11 million of which were shared by at least two donors. To remove PCR and sequencing errors, raw reads were error-corrected and collapsed into unique sequences using a nearest-neighbor algorithm that merged closely related sequences. To assign V, D and J gene segments, CDR3 sequences were aligned to IMGT reference sequences. Each retained sequence needed at least a six-nucleotide match to both a V gene segment and a J gene segment. Rearrangements were classified as productive when the CDR3 lacked stop codons and remained in frame with V and J, and all other rearrangements were classified as non-productive. CDR3 was defined by IMGT convention, running from the second conserved V-encoded cysteine to the conserved J-encoded phenylalanine. In an earlier analysis of 550 to 650 of the donors, sequences lacking an unambiguous match to a single V gene segment were excluded. In an earlier analysis of about 590 of the donors, a V segment was called functional when productive rearrangements were above 56.7%, and segregating when the standard deviation between donors exceeded 5%. To diagnose cytomegalovirus status from the catalog of TCR beta chain sequences, a statistical classification framework was built. V and J gene assignment, in a later analysis, came from comparing TCR nucleotide sequences with IMGT/GENE-DB human TR gene sequences. A later analysis assigned CDR3 sequences and most-parsimonious VDJ recombination scenarios with the TCRdist pipeline. In a later analysis, each TCR beta chain was defined by its CDR3 amino acid sequence together with its V-gene family, and reads lacking a unique V-gene family were excluded. A later analysis removed 500 to 600 highly shared, low-generation-probability nucleotide sequences to deal with suspected cross-contamination and a sequencing artifact. A later analysis calculated a clonal expansion index for each public chain from normalized within-repertoire ranks of inferred template counts. In a later analysis, generation probabilities were computed with a VDJ recombination model fitted to out-of-frame rearrangements, and the resulting probabilities were checked against IGoR. In a later analysis, TCR-TCR, TCR-HLA and TCR-CMV co-occurrence was scored with hypergeometric tests, and a repertoire-size bias correction was applied to TCR pairs. In a later analysis, false discovery rates were estimated by permuting HLA or CMV assignments 20 times. A later analysis grouped co-occurring TCRs with DBSCAN, adding TCRdist sequence similarity when clustering within HLA-allele-positive subsets. For co-occurrence clustering, repertoires with fewer than 30,000 or more than 120,000 public chains were excluded, along with 4 to 6 repertoires with anomalous nucleotide sharing. Drawn from immuneACCESS, this table holds only the in-frame rearrangements with V and J called that TCRdb kept. Clones are partly lost; checked studies trace under half to an unresolved V gene and leave the rest unexplained. That table is the source of V, J and clone size, and D and trimming were worked out from the DNA. The sample records some 150,000 clones, about 82% of which are singletons. Around 3.2% of the sample is held by the ten biggest clonotypes.

The cohort was made up of around 720 healthy bone marrow donors. All cohort members were sampled while nominally healthy, although unrecorded immune exposures were likely present. The donor was CMV seronegative and was included in the group of approximately 350 seronegative cohort members. A peripheral blood sample was provided by each donor, and peripheral blood mononuclear cells were used for TCR beta sequencing. Genomic DNA extraction from the blood cell samples was performed with the Qiagen DNeasy Blood Extraction Kit. On this clone itself: Its cognate antigen has yet to be identified. The input lacks base qualities; no much larger clone sits a single base away.

V and J are trimmed by 4 bases and 4 bases, and the gene matches miss 5 bases of the junction. From the cysteine through the phenylalanine, the CDR3 covers 14 amino acids. Of all the DNA, just the CDR3 is kept, 42 bases in frame from base 1. CDR1 and CDR2 (MNHNS, SASEGT) derive from the germline V gene. The receptor's source is a male donor in good health and CMV-seronegative. The chain employs TRBV6-1 and TRBJ2-3, with 7 junctional bases fitting TRBD2. The sample consisted of PBMCs. The CDR3 loop reads CASSVRGGADTQYF. The nucleotide sequence reads as follows: TGTGCCAGCAGTGTGCGGGGAGGGGCAGATACGCAGTATTTT.